This T cell receptor beta chain was found in a study of cytomegalovirus exposure and HLA in healthy donors. Findings and caveats of the study: The tendency of first-cohort TCR clusters to co-occur in the 100 to 150 validation repertoires was identified by a subsequent analysis. The classifier was said to identify cytomegalovirus status with high specificity and sensitivity. The investigators catalogued 180 or so TCR beta chains as cytomegalovirus-associated. In vitro experiments confirmed that a few CMV-associated chains were specific for CMV antigens.

The CDR3 consists of 18 residues. Germline V gives CDR1 MNHGY, CDR2 SAAAGT. Losses at the gene ends were 10 bases for V and 1 base for J; bases not matched to a gene: 20. About this clone itself: Its matching antigen is unknown.

The data were produced by immunoSEQ multiplex PCR, yet TCRdb's version contains in-frame clones alone and is incomplete. The data show just under 75,000 clones, with roughly 93% seen just once and 3.2% held by the top ten. The sample comprised PBMCs. This chain links TRBV6-8 with TRBJ2-7; 9 bases are a match to TRBD1. This TCR derives from a woman aged 18-29 years in good health and CMV-seropositive. The DNA for the CDR3 is TGTGCCATCTCTGGAGCAACAGGGGGCGCTCCCCTATCCTACGAGCAGTACTTC. Protein product: CAISGATGGAPLSYEQYF.